The 10 T cell receptor beta chains given below trace back to one sample, sequenced in a study of blood T cell repertoires in COVID-19. Sequencing was performed with immunoSEQ multiplex PCR; in TCRdb, only in-frame clones are kept and a portion is missing. This sample yields under 250,000 clones, of which approximately 91% are seen a single time; around 6% belongs to the top ten. The sequenced material came from peripheral blood. These receptors were collected from a man aged 60 to 75 who had recovered from COVID-19.

V gene TRBV7-9 combines with J gene TRBJ2-3; D is possibly TRBD2 (7 bases). With 5 bases removed from V and 6 bases from J, the gap between germline ends came to 18 bases. The CDR3 loop spans 15 amino acids. Germline-derived CDR1 and CDR2 are SEHNR and FQNEAQ (reference sequence). CDR3 DNA sequence: TGTGCCAGCAGCGAGGGGAGGGGGTTTGTTGATACGCAGTATTTT. This gives the protein CASSEGRGFVDTQYF.

This clone was counted a few times. V gene TRBV18 combines with J gene TRBJ1-5, with 8 bases aligning to TRBD1. The length of the CDR3 is 18 residues. Trimming at V came to 0 bases and at J to 3 bases, leaving 10 bases not matched to a gene. Germline loops: CDR1 KGHSH, CDR2 LQKENI. The CDR3 nucleotides are TGTGCCAGCTCACCACCTTCCGCAGGGGGCGCGGTCAATCAGCCCCAGCATTTT. This gives the protein CASSPPSAGGAVNQPQHF. Together with reference TRBV18 and TRBJ1-5, the CDR3 gives the full variable domain: NAGVMQNPRHLVRRRGQEARLRCSPMKGHSHVYWYRQLPEEGLKFMVYLQKENIIDESGMPKERFSAEFPKEGPSILRIQQVVRGDSAAYFCASSPPSAGGAVNQPQHFGDGTRLSIL.

The chain recombines TRBV5-1 with TRBJ1-3, with 8 nucleotides matching TRBD1. The CDR3 is made up of 14 amino acids. Trimming removed 4 bases from V and 4 bases from J; junction bases left unmatched: 4. CDR1 SGHRS and CDR2 YFSETQ come from the germline V gene. The CDR3 DNA is TGCGCCAGCAGCCCGACAGGGGTCGGAAACACCATATATTTT. Residues: CASSPTGVGNTIYF.

A word on this clone: Other DNA variants within this sample encode the same CDR3. The V gene is TRBV5-1, the J gene TRBJ1-1; 8 bases fit TRBD1. The CDR3 runs 14 residues. Germline V gene lookup returns CDR1 SGHRS and CDR2 YFSETQ. V was clipped by 2 bases and J by 1 base; unmatched bases: 1. The CDR3 DNA follows: TGCGCCAGCAGCTTCGGGACAGGGAACACTGAAGCTTTCTTT. This encodes CASSFGTGNTEAFF.

The V gene is TRBV7-2, the J gene TRBJ2-3; TRBD2 might be the D (6 bases). Germline CDR1 and CDR2: SGHTA and FQGNSA. The CDR3 has 15 residues. V lost 5 bases, J lost 0 bases, and 12 bases lay in between. The CDR3 region is CASSKPGLSTDTQYF. In DNA, the CDR3 is TGTGCCAGCAGCAAACCGGGACTCAGCACAGATACGCAGTATTTT.

V gene TRBV25-1 combines with J gene TRBJ1-4; possible D gene TRBD1, 6 bases. This CDR3 is built from 16 residues. V was cut by 3 bases and J by 5 bases, with 16 bases left in between. Germline-derived CDR1 and CDR2 are MGHDK and SYGVNS. The CDR3 loop reads CASSDRPGTRNEKLFF. CDR3 bases: TGTGCCAGCAGTGACCGCCCCGGGACACGGAATGAAAAACTGTTTTTT.

This clone was picked up a small number of times. The V call is TRBV4-2, the J call TRBJ2-5, with D uncertain. Germline V CDR1 and CDR2: LGHNA, YNFKEQ. CDR3 length: 14 residues. V was shortened by 0 bases and J by 2 bases, with 7 bases between the two germline ends. The CDR3 spells CASSQENRQETQYF. The DNA for the CDR3 is TGTGCCAGCAGCCAAGAGAACCGGCAAGAGACCCAGTACTTC.

The CDR3 region is CSVTRTARAYEQYF. Written as DNA, the CDR3 is TGCAGCGTCACAAGGACAGCCAGAGCCTACGAGCAGTACTTC. The chain links TRBV29-1 to TRBJ2-7; D is possibly TRBD1 (6 bases). Trimming pared 6 bases from V and 2 bases from J, leaving 17 bases between. This CDR3 has 14 amino acids. Germline assignment: CDR1 SQVTM and CDR2 ANQGSEA.

The chain joins TRBV19 to TRBJ2-2; possibly TRBD2 for D (6 bases). The germline V and J ends were trimmed by 10 bases and 2 bases, with 20 bases remaining between them. CDR1 and CDR2 (germline): LNHDA, SQIVND (reference sequence). This CDR3 spans 16 amino acids. The CDR3 DNA follows: TGTGCCACATTCGGGGTGGGGGGAACTAACACCGGGGAGCTGTTTTTT. Its translation: CATFGVGGTNTGELFF.

V gene TRBV6-4 combines with J gene TRBJ2-3, with D perhaps TRBD2 (5 bases). This CDR3 comprises 15 residues. Germline values: CDR1 MRHNA, CDR2 SNTAGT. The germline V and J ends were trimmed by 6 bases and 2 bases, with 15 bases remaining between them. The CDR3 sequence: CASSPGLAVTDTQYF. The CDR3 DNA reads as TGTGCCAGCAGCCCCGGGCTAGCAGTCACAGATACGCAGTATTTT.